This T cell receptor beta chain was identified during a study of response to subunit inactivated influenza vaccine. Study-wide results and limits: Authors suggested few new T cells are recruited by each seasonal influenza vaccination.

Trimming cost V 2 bases and J 10 bases, with 6 bases left between them. CDR1 and CDR2 (germline): SGHTA, FQGNSA. The CDR3 is 11 amino acids. This clonotype turned up a few times. The antigen is undetermined. TCRdb called the RT-PCR reads again in MiXCR, with one record for every CDR3 protein. The repertoire consists of 600,000 to 850,000 distinct CDR3 sequences, with about 15% occurring once and the leading ten covering 6% to 9.5%. The clonotype comes from a man in his fifties or sixties who received an inactivated influenza vaccine. The genes are TRBV7-2 and TRBJ2-1; D is ambiguous. The material was PBMCs from blood, obtained less than 15 days before vaccination. CDR3 DNA sequence: TGTGCCAGCAGCTTAATATCGGAGCAGTTCTTC. It translates to CASSLISEQFF.